A selection of T cell receptor beta chains follows, all from one sample in a study of cytomegalovirus exposure and HLA in healthy donors. Produced via immunoSEQ multiplex PCR; TCRdb's table is partial and in-frame only. The sample has 100,000 or so clones; under 85% are singletons. Sequencing was done on a sample of PBMCs. The source of these receptors is a man in his forties or fifties in good health and CMV-seronegative. Both conserved end residues are part of each CDR3. A D gene is named only where the DNA matches it firmly. Expanded clones get a size class; other rows say once, few or many, or leave the size out.

j_call,v_call,d_call,clone_size,cdr3_aa,cdr3_nt
TRBJ1-1,TRBV29-1,NA,NA,CSASPEVTEAFF,TGCAGCGCAAGTCCGGAGGTCACTGAAGCTTTCTTT
TRBJ2-7,TRBV7-2,TRBD1,NA,CASSPLGQGRDEQYF,TGTGCCAGCAGCCCACTCGGACAGGGGAGGGACGAGCAGTACTTC
TRBJ2-5,TRBV19,NA,NA,CASSLRDQETQYF,TGTGCCAGTAGTCTCCGGGACCAAGAGACCCAGTACTTC
TRBJ2-7,TRBV5-1,TRBD1,NA,CASSLVRTGINSYEQYF,TGCGCCAGCAGCTTGGTTCGGACAGGAATTAACTCCTACGAGCAGTACTTC
TRBJ2-1,TRBV4-3,TRBD2,NA,CASSQELFGGGMNEQFF,TGCGCCAGCAGCCAAGAACTTTTCGGGGGGGGCATGAATGAGCAGTTCTTC
TRBJ2-7,TRBV4-1,NA,NA,CASSQETGLWAEQYF,TGCGCCAGCAGCCAGGAAACAGGGCTGTGGGCCGAGCAGTACTTC
TRBJ1-3,TRBV2,NA,NA,CASKTGSGLTGNTIYF,TGTGCCAGCAAAACGGGTAGTGGGTTGACTGGAAACACCATATATTTT
TRBJ2-7,TRBV18,NA,few,CASSLSGRGEQYF,TGTGCCAGCTCACTTTCAGGGCGTGGGGAGCAGTACTTC
TRBJ2-7,TRBV13,TRBD2,NA,CASSSGASGASYEQYF,TGTGCCAGCAGCTCTGGGGCTAGCGGAGCCTCCTACGAGCAGTACTTC
TRBJ2-5,TRBV5-4,TRBD2,NA,CASSFPGLAGQETQYF,TGTGCCAGCAGCTTTCCGGGACTAGCGGGACAAGAGACCCAGTACTTC
TRBJ2-7,TRBV7-9,NA,few,CASSLFFRGDVYEQYF,TGTGCCAGCAGCTTATTTTTCAGGGGGGATGTCTACGAGCAGTACTTC
TRBJ1-5,TRBV6-5,NA,NA,CANTGQGLGQPQHF,TGTGCCAACACCGGGCAGGGTTTGGGTCAGCCCCAGCATTTT
TRBJ1-2,TRBV29-1,TRBD1,NA,CSVGGQEGYTF,TGCAGCGTTGGTGGACAGGAGGGCTACACCTTC
TRBJ2-7,TRBV19,NA,NA,CATCEAGVINGNEQYF,TGTGCCACCTGCGAAGCAGGGGTGATCAATGGAAACGAGCAGTACTTC
TRBJ1-5,TRBV7-9,TRBD1,NA,CSSSKTGGSNQPQHF,TGTTCCAGCAGCAAAACAGGGGGTAGCAATCAGCCCCAGCATTTT
TRBJ1-4,TRBV30,NA,NA,CAWSAGLVHNEKLFF,TGTGCCTGGAGTGCCGGTCTGGTCCATAATGAAAAACTGTTTTTT
TRBJ2-5,TRBV7-8,NA,NA,CASSLGAGQETQYF,TGTGCCAGCAGCTTAGGGGCGGGCCAAGAGACCCAGTACTTC
TRBJ2-7,TRBV19,TRBD1,NA,CASSIGTGTNEQYF,TGTGCCAGTAGTATTGGGACAGGGACCAACGAGCAGTACTTC
TRBJ1-1,TRBV4-1,TRBD1,NA,CASSLTDRLNTEAFF,TGCGCCAGCAGCCTCACGGACAGGTTGAACACTGAAGCTTTCTTT
TRBJ2-1,TRBV9,NA,NA,CASSEISSTYNEQFF,TGTGCCAGCAGCGAAATCTCGTCTACCTACAATGAGCAGTTCTTC
TRBJ2-5,TRBV6-5,NA,NA,CASSFSGAVETQYF,TGTGCCAGCAGTTTCTCGGGGGCCGTAGAGACCCAGTACTTC
TRBJ1-4,TRBV18,NA,NA,CASSPYTNEKLFF,TGTGCCAGCTCACCTTATACTAATGAAAAACTGTTTTTT
TRBJ2-1,TRBV19,NA,few,CASSTRSGPSYNEQFF,TGTGCCAGTAGTACGCGAAGCGGACCCTCCTACAATGAGCAGTTCTTC
TRBJ2-3,TRBV13,NA,NA,CASSLGGVRGNTQYF,TGTGCCAGCAGCTTAGGTGGGGTTCGAGGGAATACGCAGTATTTT
TRBJ1-4,TRBV4-1,NA,NA,CASSHRLRDRGATNEKLFF,TGCGCCAGCAGCCACAGACTCAGGGATCGGGGGGCAACTAATGAAAAACTGTTTTTT
TRBJ2-3,TRBV5-6,NA,NA,CASSQAPFPTDTQYF,TGTGCCAGCAGCCAGGCCCCCTTTCCCACAGATACGCAGTATTTT